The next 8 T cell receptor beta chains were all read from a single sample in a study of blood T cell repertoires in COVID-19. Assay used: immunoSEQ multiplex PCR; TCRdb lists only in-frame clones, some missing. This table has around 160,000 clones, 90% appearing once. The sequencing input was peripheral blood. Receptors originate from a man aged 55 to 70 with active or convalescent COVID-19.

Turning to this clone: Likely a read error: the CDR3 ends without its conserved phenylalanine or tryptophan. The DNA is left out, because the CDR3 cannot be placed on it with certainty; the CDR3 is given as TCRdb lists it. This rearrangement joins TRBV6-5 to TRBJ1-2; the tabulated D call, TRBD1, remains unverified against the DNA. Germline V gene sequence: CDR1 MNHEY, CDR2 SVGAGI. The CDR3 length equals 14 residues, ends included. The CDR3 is CASSQGQTGGRLWY.

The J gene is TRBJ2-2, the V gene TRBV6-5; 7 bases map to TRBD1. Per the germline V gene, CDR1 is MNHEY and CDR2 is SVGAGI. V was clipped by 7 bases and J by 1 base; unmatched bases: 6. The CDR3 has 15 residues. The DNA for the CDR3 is TGTGCCAGCAACCAGGGGGTCGGGAACACCGGGGAGCTGTTTTTT. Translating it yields CASNQGVGNTGELFF.

The CDR3 DNA follows: TGTGCCAGCAGCTTAGGGGCTATCACCGGGGAGCTGTTTTTT. This codes for CASSLGAITGELFF. The chain combines TRBV7-9 with TRBJ2-2; D call uncertain. With 1 base removed from V and 4 bases from J, the gap between germline ends came to 7 bases. Per the germline V gene, CDR1 is SEHNR and CDR2 is FQNEAQ (reference sequence). The CDR3 has 14 amino acids.

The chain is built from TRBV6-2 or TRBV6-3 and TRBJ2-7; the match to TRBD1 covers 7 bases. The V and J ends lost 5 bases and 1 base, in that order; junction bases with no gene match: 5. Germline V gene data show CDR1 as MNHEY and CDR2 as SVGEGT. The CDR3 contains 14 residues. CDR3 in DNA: TGTGCCAGCAGTCCGGGGACAGCATCCTACGAGCAGTACTTC. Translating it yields CASSPGTASYEQYF.

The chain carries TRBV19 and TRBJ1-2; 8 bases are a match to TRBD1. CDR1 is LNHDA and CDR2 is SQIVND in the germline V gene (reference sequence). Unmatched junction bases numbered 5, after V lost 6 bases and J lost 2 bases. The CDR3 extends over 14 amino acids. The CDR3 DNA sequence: TGTGCCAGTAGCCCGACAGGGGTGAACTATGGCTACACCTTC. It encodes CASSPTGVNYGYTF.

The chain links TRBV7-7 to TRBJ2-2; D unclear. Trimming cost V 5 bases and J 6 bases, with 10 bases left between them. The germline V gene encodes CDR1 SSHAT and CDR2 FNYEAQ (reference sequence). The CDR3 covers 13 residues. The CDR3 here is CASSEGRPGELFF. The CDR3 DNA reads TGTGCCAGCAGCGAAGGCAGGCCCGGGGAGCTGTTTTTT.

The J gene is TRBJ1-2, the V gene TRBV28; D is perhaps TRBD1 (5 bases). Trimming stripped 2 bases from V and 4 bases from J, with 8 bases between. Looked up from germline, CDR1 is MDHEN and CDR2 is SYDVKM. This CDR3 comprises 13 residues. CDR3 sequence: CASSLGGGYGYTF. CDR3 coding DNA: TGTGCCAGCAGTTTAGGCGGGGGCTATGGCTACACCTTC.

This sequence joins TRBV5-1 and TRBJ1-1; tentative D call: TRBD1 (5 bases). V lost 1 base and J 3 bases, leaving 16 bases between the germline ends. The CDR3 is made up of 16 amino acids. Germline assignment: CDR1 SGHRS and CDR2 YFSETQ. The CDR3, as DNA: TGCGCCAGCAGCTTGCGGGCAGGCGGGGACTACACTGAAGCTTTCTTT. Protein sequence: CASSLRAGGDYTEAFF.